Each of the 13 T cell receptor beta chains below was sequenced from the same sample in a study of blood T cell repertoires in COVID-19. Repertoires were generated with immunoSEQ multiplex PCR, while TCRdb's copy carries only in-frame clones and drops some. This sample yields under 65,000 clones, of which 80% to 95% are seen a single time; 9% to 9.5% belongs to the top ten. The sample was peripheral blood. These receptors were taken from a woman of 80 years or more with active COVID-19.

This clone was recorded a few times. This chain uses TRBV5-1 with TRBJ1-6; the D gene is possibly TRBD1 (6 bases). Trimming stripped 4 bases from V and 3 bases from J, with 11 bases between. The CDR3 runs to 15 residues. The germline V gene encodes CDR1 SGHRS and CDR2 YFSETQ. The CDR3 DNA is TGCGCCAGCAGCGCGGACAGCTACTATAATTCACCCCTCCACTTT. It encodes CASSADSYYNSPLHF.

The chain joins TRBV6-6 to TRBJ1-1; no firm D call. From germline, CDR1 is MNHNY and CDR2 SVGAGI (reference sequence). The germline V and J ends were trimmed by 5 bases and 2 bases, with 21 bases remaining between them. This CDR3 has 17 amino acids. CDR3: CASSQKTPLPNNTEAFF. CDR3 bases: TGTGCCAGCAGTCAAAAAACCCCACTTCCTAATAACACTGAAGCTTTCTTT.

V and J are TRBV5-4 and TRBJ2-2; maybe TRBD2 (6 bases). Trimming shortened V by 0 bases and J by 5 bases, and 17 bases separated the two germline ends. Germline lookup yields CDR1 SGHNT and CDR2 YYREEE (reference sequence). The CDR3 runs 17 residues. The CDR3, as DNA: TGTGCCAGCAGCTTGGATAATAGCGGTGAAGGTACCGGGGAGCTGTTTTTT. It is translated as CASSLDNSGEGTGELFF.

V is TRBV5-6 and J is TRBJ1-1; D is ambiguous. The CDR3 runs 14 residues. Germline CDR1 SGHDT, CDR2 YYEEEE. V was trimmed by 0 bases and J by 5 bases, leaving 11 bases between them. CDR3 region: CASSLGQRGTEAFF. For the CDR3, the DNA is TGTGCCAGCAGCTTGGGGCAGAGAGGGACTGAAGCTTTCTTT.

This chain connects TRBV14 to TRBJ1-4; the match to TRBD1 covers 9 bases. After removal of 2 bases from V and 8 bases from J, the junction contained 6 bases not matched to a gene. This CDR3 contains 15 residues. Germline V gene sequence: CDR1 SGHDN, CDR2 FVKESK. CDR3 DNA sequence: TGTGCCAGCAGCCAACTACAGGGGGCAAAAGAAAAACTGTTTTTT. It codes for CASSQLQGAKEKLFF.

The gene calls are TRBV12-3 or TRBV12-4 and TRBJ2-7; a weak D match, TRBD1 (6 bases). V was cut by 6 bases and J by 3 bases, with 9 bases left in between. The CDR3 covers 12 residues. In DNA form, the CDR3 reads TGTGCCAGCAGCCGAGGGGGCTACGAGCAGTACTTC. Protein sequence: CASSRGGYEQYF.

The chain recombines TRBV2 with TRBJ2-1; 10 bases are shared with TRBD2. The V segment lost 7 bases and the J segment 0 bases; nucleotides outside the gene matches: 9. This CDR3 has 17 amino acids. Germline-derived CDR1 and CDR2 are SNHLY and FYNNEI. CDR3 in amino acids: CASTRVASGSSYNEQFF. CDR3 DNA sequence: TGTGCCAGCACCCGGGTGGCTAGCGGGAGCTCCTACAATGAGCAGTTCTTC.

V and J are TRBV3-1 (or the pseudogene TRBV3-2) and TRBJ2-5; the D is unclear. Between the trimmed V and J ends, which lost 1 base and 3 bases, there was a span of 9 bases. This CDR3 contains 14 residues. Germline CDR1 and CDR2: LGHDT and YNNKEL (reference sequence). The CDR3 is CASSQGRGEETQYF. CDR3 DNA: TGTGCCAGCAGCCAAGGTCGCGGTGAAGAGACCCAGTACTTC.

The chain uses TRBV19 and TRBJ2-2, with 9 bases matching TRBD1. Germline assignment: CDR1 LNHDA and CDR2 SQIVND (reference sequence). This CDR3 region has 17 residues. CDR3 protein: CASMARTGDLNTGELFF. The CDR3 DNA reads TGTGCTTCCATGGCGAGGACAGGGGATCTGAACACCGGGGAGCTGTTTTTT.

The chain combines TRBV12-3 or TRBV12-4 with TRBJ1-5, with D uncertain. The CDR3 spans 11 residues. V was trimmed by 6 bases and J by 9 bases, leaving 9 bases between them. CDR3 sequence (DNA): TGTGCCAGCAGGAAAGGAGGGCCCCAGCATTTT. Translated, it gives CASRKGGPQHF.

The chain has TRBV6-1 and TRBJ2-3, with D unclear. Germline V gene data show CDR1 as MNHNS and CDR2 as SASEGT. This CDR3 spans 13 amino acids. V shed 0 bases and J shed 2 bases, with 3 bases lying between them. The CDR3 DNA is TGTGCCAGCAGTGAAGCAGCCACAGATACGCAGTATTTT. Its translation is CASSEAATDTQYF.

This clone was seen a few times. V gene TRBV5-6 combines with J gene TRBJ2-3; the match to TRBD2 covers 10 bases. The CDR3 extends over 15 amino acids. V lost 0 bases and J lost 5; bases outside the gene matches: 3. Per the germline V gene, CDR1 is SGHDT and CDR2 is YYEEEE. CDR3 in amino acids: CASSLEREGGDTQYF. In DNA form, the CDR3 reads TGTGCCAGCAGCTTGGAGCGGGAGGGGGGAGATACGCAGTATTTT.

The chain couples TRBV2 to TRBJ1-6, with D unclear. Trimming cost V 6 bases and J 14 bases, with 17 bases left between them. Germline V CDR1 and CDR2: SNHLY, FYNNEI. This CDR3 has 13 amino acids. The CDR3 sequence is CASRAPRRFTLHF. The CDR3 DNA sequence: TGTGCCAGCAGGGCCCCGCGGCGGTTCACCCTCCACTTT.